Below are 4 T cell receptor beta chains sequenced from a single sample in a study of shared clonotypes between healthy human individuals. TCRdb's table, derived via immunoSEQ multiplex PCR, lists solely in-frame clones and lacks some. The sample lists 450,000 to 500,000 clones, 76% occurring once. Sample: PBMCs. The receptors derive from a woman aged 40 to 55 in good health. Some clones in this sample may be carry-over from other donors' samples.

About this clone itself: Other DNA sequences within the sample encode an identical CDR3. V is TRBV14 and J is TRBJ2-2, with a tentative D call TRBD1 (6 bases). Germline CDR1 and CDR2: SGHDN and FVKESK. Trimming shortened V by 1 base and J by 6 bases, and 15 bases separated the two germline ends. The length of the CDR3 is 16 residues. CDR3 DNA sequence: TGTGCCAGCAGCCAAGTTCAGGGGTTCCTTTCCGGGGAGCTGTTTTTT. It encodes CASSQVQGFLSGELFF.

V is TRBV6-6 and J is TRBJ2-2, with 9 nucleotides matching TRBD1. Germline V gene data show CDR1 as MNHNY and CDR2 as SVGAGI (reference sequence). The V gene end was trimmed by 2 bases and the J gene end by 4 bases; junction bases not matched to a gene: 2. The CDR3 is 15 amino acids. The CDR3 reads CASSYRTGVTGELFF. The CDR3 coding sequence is TGTGCCAGCAGTTACCGGACAGGGGTCACCGGGGAGCTGTTTTTT.

The CDR3 coding sequence is TGTGCCAGCTCACCATCTGGCCGAGGTGAAAAACTGTTTTTT. Residues: CASSPSGRGEKLFF. The genes are TRBV18 and TRBJ1-4, with unresolved D. V was shortened by 2 bases and J by 7 bases, with 11 bases between the two germline ends. CDR1 is KGHSH, CDR2 LQKENI, per germline. The CDR3 is 14 residues long.

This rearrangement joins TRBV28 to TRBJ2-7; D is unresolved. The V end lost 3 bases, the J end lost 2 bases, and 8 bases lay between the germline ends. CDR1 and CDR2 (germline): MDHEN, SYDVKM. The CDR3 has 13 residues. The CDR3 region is CASSFLLTYEQYF. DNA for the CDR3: TGTGCCAGCAGTTTCTTACTGACCTACGAGCAGTACTTC.